What follows describes a single T cell receptor (beta chain). What this receptor recognizes is not known. It has no much larger one-base neighbor in the sample; base qualities were not kept. This entry is derived from a study of blood T cells in healthy people across ages (dated by TCRdb to about 2015). About the full investigation: In model experiments, template switching captured roughly one uniquely barcoded TCR beta cDNA molecule for every two T cells. Age-related changes in TCR beta repertoire diversity were measured in the study by deep sequencing normalized with unique cDNA molecular identifiers. The study analyzed two additional independent replicas of 1 million unique cDNA reads from the same blood draw for two donors, one aged 18 to 30 and one aged 80 or older. Donors were grouped into four age groups: young (average about 15 years), middle-aged (about 40), aged (62) and long-lived (around 80). Study-wide findings and limitations: Total diversity estimates from one million sequenced T cells were considered lower bounds and underestimates. A strong correlation was found between observed TCR beta diversity and the percentage of naive T cells measured by flow cytometry. Compared with the aged group, the long-lived group had more naive CD4+ T cells, fewer expanded clones and increased TCR diversity, suggesting age selection. Because profiling used bulk unsorted PBMCs, naive and antigen-experienced compartments could not be compared conclusively. Because donor CMV infection status was unknown, age-related changes in expanded clonotypes were potentially confounded. As age increased, observed TCR beta diversity per million T cells dropped in a roughly linear way, and a significant reduction was already evident by age 40.

The roughly 39 donors, aged about 6 to 95 years, were systemically healthy Caucasian individuals from Russia. Each donor gave about 9.7 milliliters of peripheral blood, drawn into EDTA-treated Vacutainer tubes. Ficoll-Paque density-gradient centrifugation was used to isolate PBMCs, with at least 7 million per sample. Total RNA was extracted from PBMCs with Trizol reagent, with at least 6 micrograms obtained per sample. For every donor, an aliquot of PBMCs went through flow cytometry to measure the percentages of naive CD45RAhigh/CD27high T cells. Preparation of the library involved 5' RACE. TCRdb lists the instrument as Illumina HiSeq 2500. A second PCR of about 6 to 11 cycles was performed with a sample-barcoded 5' primer and a J-beta primer mix. A unique molecular identifier was introduced onto each TCR beta cDNA molecule by a template-switch 5' adaptor carrying 12 random nucleotides. At least 2.5 million CDR3-containing paired-end reads were obtained from each sample. All of the RNA was converted into first-strand cDNA using the Mint cDNA synthesis kit, with a TRBC-specific oligonucleotide serving as the primer. Following uracil-DNA glycosylase treatment, a first 18-cycle PCR with universal primers M1SS and BC2_uni_R was performed on all cDNA. As for how the authors treated the data: For normalization, 1 million high-quality reads, each with a distinct molecular identifier, were randomly selected from each sample. Instead of being binned into consensus sequences, reads that shared molecular identifiers were thrown out. MiTCR, run with a Q25 quality threshold and the strictest error-elimination algorithm, handled CDR3 identification, clonotype clustering and error correction. A nonparametric unseen species model with Euler transformation was used to estimate a lower bound on total TCR beta diversity. Clones were called with MiXCR by TCRdb after fastp trimmed the public reads at Q25, and only in-frame beta chains were retained. Rows merge per CDR3 protein into single entries with the most common DNA and genes. The V and J calls reflect TCRdb's pipeline rather than the authors' work. For this sample the table gives some 890,000 distinct CDR3 sequences, of which just under 30% were detected only once. About 10% of the sample is taken by the ten largest.

Relative to germline, V is missing 4 bases and J is missing 10 bases, with 7 bases of the junction outside any gene match. As encoded in the germline V gene, CDR1 is SGHRS while CDR2 is YFSETQ. The CDR3 sequence holds 14 residues, the cysteine and phenylalanine included. CDR3 DNA only is kept here, 42 bases in frame from base 1. These data were likewise used in another study, on T cells of mothers and their children. From the second report: Nine systemically healthy Caucasian individuals served as donors, namely three mothers together with their six children. cDNA synthesis used all of the extracted RNA, with around 1.6 ug of RNA in each 15 ul reaction. In the second PCR, sample barcodes and 2-4 random nucleotides were introduced via the M1S primer. Over 9.5 million TCR beta CDR3 reads were obtained for each mother, and around 2.7 million reads were obtained for each child. TCR recombination output is similarly shaped by thymic selection in related and unrelated pairs, with a minor effect exerted by inherited differences. Normalized repertoire overlap was always slightly but never significantly higher in related than unrelated mother-child pairs. Persistent microchimeric T cell clones were not detected, at a sensitivity of approximately 98 clones per million clonotypes. In the study, deep NGS was used to compare the TCR beta repertoires of mothers and children, and features distinguishing related mother-child pairs from unrelated individuals were sought. The mean age was about 40 +/- 4 years for the mothers and approximately 11 +/- 4 years for the children. Libraries were sequenced on Illumina HiSeq 2000 with 100+100 nt paired-end reads after adapter ligation with NEBNext reagents. To prevent cross-contamination, the mother and child libraries were prepared one month apart and sequenced in separate runs. For each donor, between about 450,000 and 2,300,000 distinct TCR beta clonotypes were identified. Naive TCR beta clonotypes were estimated from low-frequency clonotypes matched to each donor's FACS-determined naive share, without sorting.

The origin of this receptor is a woman aged 40 to 49 in good health. The V and J segments used are TRBV5-1 and TRBJ1-6, with 8 bases aligning to TRBD1. Source material: blood. The sequenced DNA: TGCGCCAGCAGCCCGGACAGGGTCAAATCACCCCTCCACTTT. This sequence encodes CASSPDRVKSPLHF. With all but the CDR3 taken from the reference TRBV5-1 and TRBJ1-6 genes, the full variable domain is: KAGVTQTPRYLIKTRGQQVTLSCSPISGHRSVSWYQQTPGQGLQFLFEYFSETQRNKGNFPGRFSGRQFSNSRSEMNVSTLELGDSALYLCASSPDRVKSPLHFGNGTRLTVT.